This T cell receptor beta chain was obtained from a study of shared clonotypes between healthy human individuals. Study details: CD4 naive cells filled three plates per donor, CD4 memory three, CD8 naive two and CD8 memory one.

Whole-study results and caveats: Owing to a small donor count, the genetic and exposure-history diversity represented was limited. Compared with clonotypes that all four donors shared, non-shared clonotypes had lower generation probabilities.

Of note for this clone: The antigen is unknown.

CD4+ cells yielded CD45RA+ naive and CD45RA-negative memory subsets. V lost 5 bases, J lost 2 bases, and 17 bases lay in between. CDR3 length: 16 residues. Germline V gene sequence: CDR1 MDHEN, CDR2 SYDVKM. This table comes from immunoSEQ multiplex PCR, and its TCRdb copy is limited to in-frame clones, with some not included. The sample contains around 600,000 clones, more than 95% of which appear only once. The TCR originated in a woman in her thirties in good health. The sequencing sample was made of naive CD4+ T cells sorted from blood. Subset defined: CD45RA+ positively selected. The chain has TRBV28 and TRBJ2-3; weak D call: TRBD2 (6 bases). CDR3 in amino acids: CASSLQPAGPTDTQYF. The CDR3 nucleotides are TGTGCCAGCAGTCTCCAACCGGCGGGGCCCACAGATACGCAGTATTTT.